This T cell receptor beta chain comes out of a study of T cell repertoires in cytomegalovirus infection. One entry per CDR3 protein results from TCRdb running MiXCR on the reads. This table has just over 450,000 distinct CDR3 sequences, approximately 46% appearing once. CDR1 is LNHDA, CDR2 SQIVND, per germline (reference sequence). The CDR3 consists of 14 residues. V was clipped by 3 bases and J by 4 bases, with 7 bases between them. In the case of this clonotype: Its target is unknown.

This chain connects TRBV19 to TRBJ2-6; D uncertain. The sequencing here drew on cultured PBMCs, taken from culture after CMV antigen stimulation. This clonotype was sampled from a human donor in good health (CMV status not recorded). Some clones in this sample may be carry-over from other donors' samples. CDR3 residues: CASSMPHGANVLTF. In DNA form, the CDR3 reads TGTGCCAGTAGTATGCCCCACGGGGCCAACGTCCTGACTTTC.